The 3 T cell receptor beta chains in this list originate from one sample, sequenced in a study of CD8 T cells in ankylosing spondylitis. MiXCR was run by TCRdb on the 5' RACE reads, yielding one entry per CDR3 protein. Of 750,000 to 850,000 distinct CDR3 sequences in the sample, 12% were seen once. Study-wide findings and caveats: Eight or nine highly homologous variants formed a TCR beta motif that appeared characteristic of ankylosing spondylitis blood.

Their recognized antigens are unknown. The sequenced material came from blood, either unsorted or a sorted T cell fraction (not recorded which). The receptors come from a male donor with ankylosing spondylitis.

The rearrangement joins TRBV5-1 to TRBJ2-1; 8 positions agree with TRBD2. Germline V gives CDR1 SGHRS, CDR2 YFSETQ. Trimming cost V 4 bases and J 8 bases; bases outside gene matches: 14. CDR3 size: 16 residues. Written as DNA, the CDR3 is TGCGCCAGCAGCCTCCCTAGTACTAGCGGTACGGATGAGCAGTTCTTC. Translation: CASSLPSTSGTDEQFF. The full variable domain, in which reference TRBV5-1 and TRBJ2-1 provide the parts outside the CDR3, is KAGVTQTPRYLIKTRGQQVTLSCSPISGHRSVSWYQQTPGQGLQFLFEYFSETQRNKGNFPGRFSGRQFSNSRSEMNVSTLELGDSALYLCASSLPSTSGTDEQFFGPGTRLTVL.

This clonotype was found many times. The chain recombines TRBV5-1 with TRBJ1-1; D not resolved. V lost 3 bases to trimming and J lost 1 base, with 10 bases between them. Germline V gene sequence: CDR1 SGHRS, CDR2 YFSETQ. The CDR3 has 14 amino acids. The CDR3 here is CASSSSPENTEAFF. For the CDR3, the DNA is TGCGCCAGCAGCTCGTCTCCAGAGAACACTGAAGCTTTCTTT.

In this sample, this clonotype turned up a few times. The chain employs TRBV11-2 and TRBJ2-2, with D perhaps matching TRBD2 (6 bases). Trimming stripped 6 bases from V and 3 bases from J, with 14 bases between. Per germline, CDR1 SGHAT and CDR2 FQNNGV. This CDR3 spans 15 amino acids. CDR3 DNA: TGTGCCAGCAGTTCCCCGGCGGGATACACCGGGGAGCTGTTTTTT. It specifies CASSSPAGYTGELFF.